These 9 T cell receptor beta chains were all obtained from the same sample, sequenced in a study of blood T cells in healthy people across ages. Then a second PCR, running about 6 to 12 cycles, was carried out with a sample-barcoded 5' primer and a J-beta primer mix. One entry per CDR3 protein, called by TCRdb with MiXCR from the 5' RACE reads. This table holds 1.5 million to 1.9 million distinct CDR3 sequences, about 42% found once. Material for sequencing was blood. These receptors were taken from a woman aged 18-35 years in good health.

The rearrangement links TRBV28 to TRBJ1-4; D is uncertain. The CDR3 covers 12 residues. Trimming removed 8 bases from V and 8 bases from J, with 12 bases in between. Germline V gene lookup returns CDR1 MDHEN and CDR2 SYDVKM. This CDR3 reads CASGSLGEKLFF. For the CDR3, the DNA is TGTGCCAGCGGGTCTCTAGGGGAAAAACTGTTTTTT.

In this sample, this clonotype turned up a few times. The V gene is TRBV21-1, the J gene TRBJ2-7; the table's D call, TRBD1, was not checked against the DNA. TRBV21-1 is shown as a pseudogene. This CDR3 contains 13 residues. CDR3 DNA sequence: TGTGCCAGCAGGTGGGGACAGAACTACGAGCAGTACTTC. It yields the protein CASRWGQNYEQYF.

The count of this clonotype is one. The chain couples TRBV28 to TRBJ2-5; D perhaps matches TRBD1 (6 bases). Trimming took 2 bases from V and 1 from J, leaving 14 bases between them. From germline, CDR1 is MDHEN and CDR2 SYDVKM. The CDR3 has 16 amino acids. The CDR3 region is CASSLPRDRTQETQYF. The CDR3 nucleotides are TGTGCCAGCAGTTTACCCCGAGACAGGACCCAAGAGACCCAGTACTTC.

This chain uses TRBV29-1 with TRBJ1-1, with D uncertain. The CDR3 totals 13 residues. Per the germline V gene, CDR1 is SQVTM and CDR2 is ANQGSEA. V was shortened by 4 bases and J by 3 bases, with 12 bases between the two germline ends. CDR3 protein: CSVAEAGDTEAFF. The CDR3 nucleotides read TGCAGCGTTGCGGAGGCCGGTGACACTGAAGCTTTCTTT.

On this clonotype: Since no conserved phenylalanine or tryptophan closes the CDR3, a read error is the likely cause. The chain uses TRBV2 and TRBJ2-7; D remains ambiguous. The J call may be incorrect, as the DNA end agrees better with TRBJ2-5. Germline CDR1 reads SNHLY; CDR2 reads FYNNEI. This CDR3 has 11 amino acids. The CDR3 DNA reads TGTGCCAGCAAGGGTAGCCAGACCCAGTACTTA. It specifies CASKGSQTQYL.

This clonotype was detected a few times. The chain employs TRBV6-6 and TRBJ2-5, with a weak D call TRBD1 (6 bases). Germline V lookup: CDR1 MNHNY, CDR2 SVGAGI (reference sequence). V lost 6 bases and J 3 bases, leaving 17 bases between the germline ends. CDR3 length: 15 amino acids. DNA for the CDR3: TGTGCCAGCAGCCCCGCCGGGGCAGGGGAAGAGACCCAGTACTTC. Protein: CASSPAGAGEETQYF.

The chain employs TRBV29-1 and TRBJ2-2, with TRBD2 matching 9 bases. Per germline, CDR1 SQVTM and CDR2 ANQGSEA. Germline trimming cut 3 bases from V and 6 bases from J; bases unmatched to any gene: 8. The CDR3 has 15 residues. Here the CDR3 reads CSVELAGEYSGELFF. The CDR3 region has the DNA TGCAGCGTTGAGTTAGCGGGAGAATATTCCGGGGAGCTGTTTTTT.

This chain joins TRBV4-1 and TRBJ2-1; the D is unclear. The CDR3 is 13 amino acids. The V gene's germline CDR1 is MGHRA and CDR2 YSYEKL. The V and J ends lost 3 bases and 8 bases respectively, with 11 bases between them. CDR3 residues: CASSQGDGYEQFF. The CDR3 nucleotides are TGCGCCAGCAGCCAGGGTGACGGGTATGAGCAGTTCTTC.

This clonotype was counted at least ten times. V is TRBV5-1 and J is TRBJ2-3, with D hard to call. The CDR3 runs to 13 residues. CDR1 is SGHRS, CDR2 YFSETQ, per germline. Trimming removed 4 bases from V and 2 bases from J, with 8 bases in between. CDR3 in amino acids: CASSDRITDTQYF. CDR3 nucleotide sequence: TGCGCCAGCAGCGACCGTATCACAGATACGCAGTATTTT.